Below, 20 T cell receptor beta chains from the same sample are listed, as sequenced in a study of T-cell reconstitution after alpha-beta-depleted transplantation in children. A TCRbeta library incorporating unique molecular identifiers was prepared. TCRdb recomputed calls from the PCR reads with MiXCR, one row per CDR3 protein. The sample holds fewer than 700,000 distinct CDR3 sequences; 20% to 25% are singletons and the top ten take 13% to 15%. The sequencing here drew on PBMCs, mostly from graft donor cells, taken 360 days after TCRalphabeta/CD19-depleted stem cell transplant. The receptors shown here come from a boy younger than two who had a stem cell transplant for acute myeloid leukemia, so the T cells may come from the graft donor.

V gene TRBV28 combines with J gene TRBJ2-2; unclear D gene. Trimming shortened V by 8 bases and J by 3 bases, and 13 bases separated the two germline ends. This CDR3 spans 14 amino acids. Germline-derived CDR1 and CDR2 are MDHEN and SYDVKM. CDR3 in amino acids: CASESEMDTGELFF. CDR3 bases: TGTGCCAGCGAAAGTGAAATGGACACCGGGGAGCTGTTTTTT.

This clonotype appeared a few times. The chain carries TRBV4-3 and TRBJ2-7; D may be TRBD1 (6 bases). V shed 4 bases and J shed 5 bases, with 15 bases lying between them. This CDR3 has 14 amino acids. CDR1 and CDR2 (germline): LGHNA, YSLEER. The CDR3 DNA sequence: TGCGCCAGCAGCCCGGTGGACAGCGACCACGAGCAGTACTTC. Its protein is CASSPVDSDHEQYF.

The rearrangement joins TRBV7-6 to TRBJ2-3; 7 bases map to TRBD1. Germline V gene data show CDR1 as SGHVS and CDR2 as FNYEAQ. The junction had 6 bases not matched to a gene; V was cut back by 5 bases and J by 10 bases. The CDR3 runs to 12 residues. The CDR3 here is CASSLGTDAQYF. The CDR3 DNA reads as TGTGCCAGCAGCCTGGGGACAGACGCGCAGTATTTT.

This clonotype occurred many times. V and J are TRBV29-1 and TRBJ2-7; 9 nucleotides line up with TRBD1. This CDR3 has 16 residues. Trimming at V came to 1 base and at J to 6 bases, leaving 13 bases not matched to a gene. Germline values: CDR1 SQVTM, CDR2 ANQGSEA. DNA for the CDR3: TGCAGCGTTGAAGCGGGACCGGGACAGGGTACGGGCGAGCAGTACTTC. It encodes CSVEAGPGQGTGEQYF.

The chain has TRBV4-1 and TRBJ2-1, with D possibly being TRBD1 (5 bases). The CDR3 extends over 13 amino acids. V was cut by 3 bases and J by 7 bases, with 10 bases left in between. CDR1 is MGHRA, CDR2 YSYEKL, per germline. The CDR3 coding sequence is TGCGCCAGCAGCCAGCAGGGTCCTAATGAGCAGTTCTTC. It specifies CASSQQGPNEQFF.

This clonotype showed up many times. The CDR3 here is CATSRDRTNSNQPQHF. DNA for the CDR3: TGTGCCACCAGCAGAGATAGAACAAATAGCAATCAGCCCCAGCATTTT. The chain employs TRBV15 and TRBJ1-5; D ambiguous. Deletions cut 0 bases from V and 0 bases from J, with 9 bases between. The CDR3 sequence is 16 residues long. Per germline, CDR1 LNHNV and CDR2 YYDKDF (reference sequence). Drawing the rest from reference TRBV15 and TRBJ1-5, the complete variable domain is DAMVIQNPRYQVTQFGKPVTLSCSQTLNHNVMYWYQQKSSQAPKLLFHYYDKDFNNEADTPDNFQSRRPNTSFCFLDIRSPGLGDTAMYLCATSRDRTNSNQPQHFGDGTRLSIL.

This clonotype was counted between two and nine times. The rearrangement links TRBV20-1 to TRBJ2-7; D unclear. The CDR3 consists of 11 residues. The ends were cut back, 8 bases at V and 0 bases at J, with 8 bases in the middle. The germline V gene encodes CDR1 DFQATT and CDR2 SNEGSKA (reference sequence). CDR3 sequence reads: CSSVLSYEQYF. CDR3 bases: TGCAGTTCGGTCCTCTCCTACGAGCAGTACTTC.

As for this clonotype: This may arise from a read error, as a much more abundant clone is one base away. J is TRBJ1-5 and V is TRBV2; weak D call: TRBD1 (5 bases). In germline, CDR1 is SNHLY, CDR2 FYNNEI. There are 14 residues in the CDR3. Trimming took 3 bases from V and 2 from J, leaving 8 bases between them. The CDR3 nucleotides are TGTGCCAGCAGTGAGACAGCGGGCAATCAGCCCCAGCATTTT. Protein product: CASSETAGNQPQHF.

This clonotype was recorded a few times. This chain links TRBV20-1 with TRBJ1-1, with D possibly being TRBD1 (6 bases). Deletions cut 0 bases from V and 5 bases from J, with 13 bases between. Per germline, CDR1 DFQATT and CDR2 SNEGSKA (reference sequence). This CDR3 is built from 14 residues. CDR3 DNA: TGCAGTGCTAGAGATGGGGGGGGGCAGACTGAAGCTTTCTTT. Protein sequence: CSARDGGGQTEAFF.

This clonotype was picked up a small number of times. The CDR3 DNA is TGTGCCACCCAGATGGGGGTCCAAGAGACCCAGTACTTC. Residues: CATQMGVQETQYF. The chain recombines TRBV7-2 with TRBJ2-5; D is perhaps TRBD1 or TRBD2 (5 bases each). The CDR3 runs 13 residues. Trimming shortened V by 10 bases and J by 1 base, and 13 bases separated the two germline ends. Germline V gives CDR1 SGHTA, CDR2 FQGNSA.

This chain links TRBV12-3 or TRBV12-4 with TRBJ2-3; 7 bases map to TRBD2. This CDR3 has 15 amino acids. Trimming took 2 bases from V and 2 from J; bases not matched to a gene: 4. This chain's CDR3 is CASSLLAAYTDTQYF. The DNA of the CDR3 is TGTGCCAGCAGTTTACTAGCGGCTTACACAGATACGCAGTATTTT.

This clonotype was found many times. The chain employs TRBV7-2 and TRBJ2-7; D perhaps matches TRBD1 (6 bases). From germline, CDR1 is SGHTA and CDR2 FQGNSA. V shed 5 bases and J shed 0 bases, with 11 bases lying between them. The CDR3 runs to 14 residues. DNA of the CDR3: TGTGCCAGCAGCGGACAGTGGGCCTCCTACGAGCAGTACTTC. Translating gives CASSGQWASYEQYF.

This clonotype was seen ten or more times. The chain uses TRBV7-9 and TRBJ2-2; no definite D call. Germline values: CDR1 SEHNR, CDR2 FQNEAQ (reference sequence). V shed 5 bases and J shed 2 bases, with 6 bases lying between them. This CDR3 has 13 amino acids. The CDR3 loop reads CASSERNTGELFF. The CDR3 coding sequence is TGTGCCAGCAGCGAGAGAAACACCGGGGAGCTGTTTTTT.

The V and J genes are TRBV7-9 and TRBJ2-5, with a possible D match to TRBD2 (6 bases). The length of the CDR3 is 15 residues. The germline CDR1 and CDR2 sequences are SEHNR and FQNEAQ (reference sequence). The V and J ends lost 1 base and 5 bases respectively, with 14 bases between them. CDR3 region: CASSLGLGGAETQYF. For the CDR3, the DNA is TGTGCCAGCAGCTTAGGACTAGGAGGGGCGGAGACCCAGTACTTC.

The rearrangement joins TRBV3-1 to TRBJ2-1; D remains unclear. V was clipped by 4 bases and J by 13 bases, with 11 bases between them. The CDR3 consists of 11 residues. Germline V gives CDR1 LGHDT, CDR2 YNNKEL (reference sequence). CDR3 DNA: TGTGCCAGCAGCCTAGGGTTAAATCAGTTCTTC. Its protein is CASSLGLNQFF.

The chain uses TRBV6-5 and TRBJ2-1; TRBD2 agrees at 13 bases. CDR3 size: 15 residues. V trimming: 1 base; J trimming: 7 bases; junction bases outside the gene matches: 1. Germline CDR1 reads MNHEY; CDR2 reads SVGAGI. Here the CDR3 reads CASSYWTSGGNEQFF. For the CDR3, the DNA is TGTGCCAGCAGTTACTGGACTAGCGGGGGTAATGAGCAGTTCTTC.

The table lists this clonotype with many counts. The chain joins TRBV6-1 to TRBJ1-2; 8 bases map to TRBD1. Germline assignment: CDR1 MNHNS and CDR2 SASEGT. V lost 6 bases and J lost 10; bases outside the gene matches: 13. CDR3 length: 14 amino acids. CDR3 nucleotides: TGTGCCAGCAGGGTTATGACAGGGGAGGTTGTCTACACCTTC. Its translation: CASRVMTGEVVYTF.

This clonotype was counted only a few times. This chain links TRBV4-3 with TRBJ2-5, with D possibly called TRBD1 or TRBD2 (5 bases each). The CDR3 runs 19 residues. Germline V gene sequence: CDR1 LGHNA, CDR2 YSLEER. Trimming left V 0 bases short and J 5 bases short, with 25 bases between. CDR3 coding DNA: TGCGCCAGCAGCCAAGATGGGAGAAGGGGTTCGGCTGCCTTGGAGACCCAGTACTTC. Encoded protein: CASSQDGRRGSAALETQYF.

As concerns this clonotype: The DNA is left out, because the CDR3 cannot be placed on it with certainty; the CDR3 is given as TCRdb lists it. The CDR3 reads CSARDFSGPDQPQHF. The chain employs TRBV20-1 and TRBJ1-5; the tabulated D call, TRBD1, remains unverified against the DNA. Ends included, the CDR3 has 15 residues. Looked up from germline, CDR1 is DFQATT and CDR2 is SNEGSKA (reference sequence).

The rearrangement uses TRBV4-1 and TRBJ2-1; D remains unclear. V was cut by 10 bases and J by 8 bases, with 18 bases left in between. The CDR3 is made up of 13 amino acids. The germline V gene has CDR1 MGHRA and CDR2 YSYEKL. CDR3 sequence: CATDGWNVDEQFF. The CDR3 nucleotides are TGCGCCACGGACGGGTGGAACGTGGATGAGCAGTTCTTC.